One T cell receptor (beta chain) is described in this entry. Generated by immunoSEQ multiplex PCR, the TCRdb table keeps only in-frame clones and is missing some. The table includes about 170,000 clones, roughly 91% detected once. The record originates from a study of control samples from healthy donors and cancer patients. Specimen: blood. The clonotype comes from a woman in her twenties or thirties in good health.

The CDR3 DNA follows: TGTGCCAGCAGCCTAGGACAGAGGGGCACCGGGGAGCTGTTTTTT. Translation gives CASSLGQRGTGELFF. The V call is TRBV5-6, the J call TRBJ2-2; possibly TRBD1 for D (6 bases). Looked up from germline, CDR1 is SGHDT and CDR2 is YYEEEE. The CDR3 has 15 residues. The ends were cut back, 4 bases at V and 4 bases at J, with 14 bases in the middle.